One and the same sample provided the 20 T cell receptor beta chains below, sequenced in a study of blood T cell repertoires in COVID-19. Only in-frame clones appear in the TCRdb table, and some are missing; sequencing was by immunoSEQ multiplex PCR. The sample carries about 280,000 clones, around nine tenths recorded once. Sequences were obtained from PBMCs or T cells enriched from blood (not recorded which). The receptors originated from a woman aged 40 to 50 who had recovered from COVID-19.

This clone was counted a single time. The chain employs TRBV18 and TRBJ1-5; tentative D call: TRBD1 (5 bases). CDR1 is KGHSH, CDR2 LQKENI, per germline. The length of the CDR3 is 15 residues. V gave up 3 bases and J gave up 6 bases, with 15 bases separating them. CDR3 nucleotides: TGTGCCAGCTCACCCTCGGGGGACCGAAGTCAGCCCCAGCATTTT. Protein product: CASSPSGDRSQPQHF.

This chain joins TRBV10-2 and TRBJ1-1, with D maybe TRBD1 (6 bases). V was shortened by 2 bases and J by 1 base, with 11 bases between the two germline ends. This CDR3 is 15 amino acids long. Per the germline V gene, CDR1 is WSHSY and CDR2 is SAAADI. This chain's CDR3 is CASSEAGARNTEAFF. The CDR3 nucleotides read TGCGCCAGCAGTGAGGCAGGGGCTAGGAACACTGAAGCTTTCTTT.

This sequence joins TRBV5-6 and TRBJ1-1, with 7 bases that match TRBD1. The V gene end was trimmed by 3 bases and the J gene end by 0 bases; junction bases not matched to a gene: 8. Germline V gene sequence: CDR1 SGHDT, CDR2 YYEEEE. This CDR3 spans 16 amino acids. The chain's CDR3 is CASSWQGGGMNTEAFF. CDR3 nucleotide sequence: TGTGCCAGCAGCTGGCAGGGGGGCGGCATGAACACTGAAGCTTTCTTT.

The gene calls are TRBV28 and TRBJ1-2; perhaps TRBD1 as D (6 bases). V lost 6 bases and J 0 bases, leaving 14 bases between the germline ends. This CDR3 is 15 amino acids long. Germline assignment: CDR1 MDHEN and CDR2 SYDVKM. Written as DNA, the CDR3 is TGTGCCAGCAGGGTGTTGGGGGCCGCTAACTATGGCTACACCTTC. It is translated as CASRVLGAANYGYTF.

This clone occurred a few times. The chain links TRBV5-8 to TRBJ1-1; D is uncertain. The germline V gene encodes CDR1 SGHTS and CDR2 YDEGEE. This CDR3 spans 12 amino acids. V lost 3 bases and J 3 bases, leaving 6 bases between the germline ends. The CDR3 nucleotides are TGTGCCAGCAGCTATCTCGACACTGAAGCTTTCTTT. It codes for CASSYLDTEAFF.

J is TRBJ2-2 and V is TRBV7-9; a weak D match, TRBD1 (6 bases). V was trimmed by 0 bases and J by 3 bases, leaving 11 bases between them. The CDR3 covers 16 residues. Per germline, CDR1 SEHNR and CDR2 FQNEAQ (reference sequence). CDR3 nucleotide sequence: TGTGCCAGCAGCTTAGCCCAGGGGACCCACACCGGGGAGCTGTTTTTT. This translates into CASSLAQGTHTGELFF. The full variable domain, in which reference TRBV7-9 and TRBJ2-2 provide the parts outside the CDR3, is DTGVSQNPRHKITKRGQNVTFRCDPISEHNRLYWYRQTLGQGPEFLTYFQNEAQLEKSRLLSDRFSAERPKGSFSTLEIQRTEQGDSAMYLCASSLAQGTHTGELFFGEGSRLTVL.

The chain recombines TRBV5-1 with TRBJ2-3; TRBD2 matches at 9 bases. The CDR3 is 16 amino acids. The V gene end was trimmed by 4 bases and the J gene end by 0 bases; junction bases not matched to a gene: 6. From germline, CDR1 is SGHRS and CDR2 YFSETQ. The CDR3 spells CASSPTSGPSTDTQYF. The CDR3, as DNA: TGCGCCAGCAGCCCCACTAGCGGGCCTAGCACAGATACGCAGTATTTT.

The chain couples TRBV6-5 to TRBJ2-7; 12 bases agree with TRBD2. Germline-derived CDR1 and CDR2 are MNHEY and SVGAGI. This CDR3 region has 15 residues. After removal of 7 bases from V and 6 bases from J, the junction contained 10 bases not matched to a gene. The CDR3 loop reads CASTRLAGEYGEQYF. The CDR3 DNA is TGTGCCAGCACCAGACTAGCGGGAGAGTATGGCGAGCAGTACTTC.

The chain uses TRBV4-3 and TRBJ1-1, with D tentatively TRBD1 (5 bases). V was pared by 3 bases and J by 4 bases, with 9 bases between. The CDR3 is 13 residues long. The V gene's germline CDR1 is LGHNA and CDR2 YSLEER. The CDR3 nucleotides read TGCGCCAGCAGCCAGGACGGGGGCACTGAAGCTTTCTTT. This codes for CASSQDGGTEAFF.

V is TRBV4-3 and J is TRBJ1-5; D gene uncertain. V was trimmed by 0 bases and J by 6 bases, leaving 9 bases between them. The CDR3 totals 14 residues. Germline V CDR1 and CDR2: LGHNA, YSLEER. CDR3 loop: CASSQEAGIQPQHF. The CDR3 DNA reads TGCGCCAGCAGCCAAGAAGCCGGGATTCAGCCCCAGCATTTT.

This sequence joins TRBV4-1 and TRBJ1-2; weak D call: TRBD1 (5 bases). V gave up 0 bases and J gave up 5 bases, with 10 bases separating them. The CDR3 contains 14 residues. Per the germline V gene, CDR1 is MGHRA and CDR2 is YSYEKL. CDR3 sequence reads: CASSQDGASYGYTF. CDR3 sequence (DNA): TGCGCCAGCAGCCAAGATGGGGCAAGTTATGGCTACACCTTC.

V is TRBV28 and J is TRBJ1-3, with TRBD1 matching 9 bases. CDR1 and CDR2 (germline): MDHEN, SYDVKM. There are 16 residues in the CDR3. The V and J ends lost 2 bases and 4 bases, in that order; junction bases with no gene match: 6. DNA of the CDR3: TGTGCCAGCAGTTTACGGGACAGGGTATCAGGAAACACCATATATTTT. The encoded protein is CASSLRDRVSGNTIYF.

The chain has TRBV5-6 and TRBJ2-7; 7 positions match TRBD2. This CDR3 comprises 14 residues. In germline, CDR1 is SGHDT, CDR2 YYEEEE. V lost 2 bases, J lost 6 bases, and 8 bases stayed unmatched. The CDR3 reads CASSLRGVEGEQYF. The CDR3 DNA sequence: TGTGCCAGCAGCTTACGGGGGGTGGAGGGCGAGCAGTACTTC.

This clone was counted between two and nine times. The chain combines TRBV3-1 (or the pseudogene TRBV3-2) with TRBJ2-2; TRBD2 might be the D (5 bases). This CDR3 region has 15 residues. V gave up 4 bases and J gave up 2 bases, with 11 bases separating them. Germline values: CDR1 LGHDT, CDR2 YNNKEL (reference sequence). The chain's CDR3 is CASSRGLPNTGELFF. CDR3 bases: TGTGCCAGCAGCCGCGGGCTACCTAACACCGGGGAGCTGTTTTTT.

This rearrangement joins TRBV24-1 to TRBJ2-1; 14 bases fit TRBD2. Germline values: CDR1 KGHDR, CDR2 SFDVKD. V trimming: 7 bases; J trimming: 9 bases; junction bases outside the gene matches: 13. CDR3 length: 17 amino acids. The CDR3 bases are TGTGCCACCAGGAACCCGGGACTAGCGGGAGTAAACTCTGAGCAGTTCTTC. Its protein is CATRNPGLAGVNSEQFF.

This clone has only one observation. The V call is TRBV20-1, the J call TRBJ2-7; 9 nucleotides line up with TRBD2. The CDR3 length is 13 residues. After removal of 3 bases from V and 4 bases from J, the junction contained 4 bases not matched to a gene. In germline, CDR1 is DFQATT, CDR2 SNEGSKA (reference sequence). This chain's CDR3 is CSASLAGWYEQYF. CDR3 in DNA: TGCAGTGCTAGTCTAGCGGGGTGGTACGAGCAGTACTTC.

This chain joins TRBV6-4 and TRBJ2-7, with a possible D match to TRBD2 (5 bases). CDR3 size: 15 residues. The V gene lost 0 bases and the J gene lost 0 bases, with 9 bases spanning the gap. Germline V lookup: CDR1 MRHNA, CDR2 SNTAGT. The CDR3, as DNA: TGTGCCAGCAGTGACTCGGGTGGGAGCTCCTACGAGCAGTACTTC. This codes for CASSDSGGSSYEQYF.

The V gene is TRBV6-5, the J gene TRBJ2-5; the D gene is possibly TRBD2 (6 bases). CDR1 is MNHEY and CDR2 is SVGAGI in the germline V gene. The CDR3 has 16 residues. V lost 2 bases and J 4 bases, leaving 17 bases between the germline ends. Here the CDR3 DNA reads TGTGCCAGCAGTTACGATAGCGGAGGAACGATAGAGACCCAGTACTTC. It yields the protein CASSYDSGGTIETQYF.

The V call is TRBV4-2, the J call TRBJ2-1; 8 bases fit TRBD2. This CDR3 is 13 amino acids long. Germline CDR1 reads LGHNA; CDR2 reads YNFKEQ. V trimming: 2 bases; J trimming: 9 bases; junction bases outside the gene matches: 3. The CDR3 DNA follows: TGTGCCAGCAGCCAACGGGGGGGTGGTGAGCAGTTCTTC. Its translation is CASSQRGGGEQFF.

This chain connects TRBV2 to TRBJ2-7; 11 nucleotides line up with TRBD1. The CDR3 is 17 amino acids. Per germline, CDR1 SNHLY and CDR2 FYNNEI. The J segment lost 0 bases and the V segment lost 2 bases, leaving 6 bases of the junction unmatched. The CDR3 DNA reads TGTGCCAGCAGTGAAAGCGGACAGGGGGCTAGCTCCTACGAGCAGTACTTC. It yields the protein CASSESGQGASSYEQYF.